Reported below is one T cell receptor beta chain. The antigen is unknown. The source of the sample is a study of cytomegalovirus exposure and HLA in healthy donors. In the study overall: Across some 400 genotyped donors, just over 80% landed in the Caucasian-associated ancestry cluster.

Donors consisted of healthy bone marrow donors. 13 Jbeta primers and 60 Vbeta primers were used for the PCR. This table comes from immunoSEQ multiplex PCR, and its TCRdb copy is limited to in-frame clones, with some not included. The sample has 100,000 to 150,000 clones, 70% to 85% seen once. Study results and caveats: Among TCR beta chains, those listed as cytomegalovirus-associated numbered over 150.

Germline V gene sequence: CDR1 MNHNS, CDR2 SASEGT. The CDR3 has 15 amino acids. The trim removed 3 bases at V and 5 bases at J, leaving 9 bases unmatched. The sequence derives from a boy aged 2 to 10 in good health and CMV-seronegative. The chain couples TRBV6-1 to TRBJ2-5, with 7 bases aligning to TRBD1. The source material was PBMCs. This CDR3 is CASSDRQGLGETQYF. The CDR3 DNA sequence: TGTGCCAGCAGTGATAGACAGGGTTTAGGGGAGACCCAGTACTTC.